This section outlines one T cell receptor beta chain sequence together with its context. This CDR3 region has 13 residues. The germline CDR1 and CDR2 sequences are MNHEY and SVGAGI. The ends were cut back, 5 bases at V and 2 bases at J, with 9 bases in the middle. This specimen belongs to a study of control samples from healthy donors and cancer patients. Here immunoSEQ multiplex PCR was the method, and the copy in TCRdb shows in-frame clones only, minus some. The sample has over 80,000 clones; over 80% are singletons. This sequence was found in a man aged 30 to 45 in good health. The chain is built from TRBV6-5 and TRBJ1-2; D not certain. Sample: blood. The CDR3, as DNA: TGTGCCAGCAGTAGGGTAGGGAACTATGGCTACACCTTC. Encoded protein: CASSRVGNYGYTF.